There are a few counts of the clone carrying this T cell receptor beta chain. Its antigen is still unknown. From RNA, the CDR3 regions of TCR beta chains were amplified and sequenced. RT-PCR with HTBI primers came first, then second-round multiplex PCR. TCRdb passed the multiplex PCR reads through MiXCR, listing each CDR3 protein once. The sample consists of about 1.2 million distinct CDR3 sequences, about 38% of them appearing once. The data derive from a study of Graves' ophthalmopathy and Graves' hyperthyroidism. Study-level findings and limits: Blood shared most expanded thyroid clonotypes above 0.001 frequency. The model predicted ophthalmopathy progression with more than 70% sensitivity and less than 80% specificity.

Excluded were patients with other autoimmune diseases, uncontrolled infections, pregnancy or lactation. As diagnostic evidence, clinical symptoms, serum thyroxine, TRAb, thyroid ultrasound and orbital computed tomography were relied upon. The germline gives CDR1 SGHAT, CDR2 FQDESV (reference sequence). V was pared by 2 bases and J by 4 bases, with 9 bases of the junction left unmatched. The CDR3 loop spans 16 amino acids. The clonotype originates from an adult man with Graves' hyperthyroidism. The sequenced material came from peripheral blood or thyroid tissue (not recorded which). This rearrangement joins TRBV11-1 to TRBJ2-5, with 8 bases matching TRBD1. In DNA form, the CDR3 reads TGTGCCAGCAGCTTACCGGACAGGGTAGGGGGAGAGACCCAGTACTTC. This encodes CASSLPDRVGGETQYF.